The T cell receptor beta chain under discussion was sequenced for a study of CD8 T cells in ankylosing spondylitis. This clonotype was observed many times. As the method for making TCR beta libraries, quantitative 5'-RACE with molecular barcodes was used. TCRdb reprocessed the 5' RACE reads via MiXCR and lists one record per CDR3 protein. The sample holds around 29,000 distinct CDR3 sequences, 5.3% seen once. This CDR3 has 14 residues. The germline V gene encodes CDR1 SGDLS and CDR2 YYNGEE. V lost 0 bases and J lost 15, with 19 bases in between. The clonotype was recovered from a female donor with ankylosing spondylitis or in good health (not recorded which). The sequenced material came from blood, either unsorted or a sorted T cell fraction (not recorded which). This chain joins TRBV9 and TRBJ2-1; D is possibly TRBD1 (5 bases). CDR3 in amino acids: CASSVDGQGKGLFF. The CDR3 DNA is TGTGCCAGCAGCGTAGATGGCCAGGGTAAAGGGTTGTTCTTC. The full variable domain, its missing parts supplied by reference TRBV9 and TRBJ2-1, is DSGVTQTPKHLITATGQRVTLRCSPRSGDLSVYWYQQSLDQGLQFLIQYYNGEERAKGNILERFSAQQFPDLHSELNLSSLELGDSALYFCASSVDGQGKGLFFGPGTRLTVL.